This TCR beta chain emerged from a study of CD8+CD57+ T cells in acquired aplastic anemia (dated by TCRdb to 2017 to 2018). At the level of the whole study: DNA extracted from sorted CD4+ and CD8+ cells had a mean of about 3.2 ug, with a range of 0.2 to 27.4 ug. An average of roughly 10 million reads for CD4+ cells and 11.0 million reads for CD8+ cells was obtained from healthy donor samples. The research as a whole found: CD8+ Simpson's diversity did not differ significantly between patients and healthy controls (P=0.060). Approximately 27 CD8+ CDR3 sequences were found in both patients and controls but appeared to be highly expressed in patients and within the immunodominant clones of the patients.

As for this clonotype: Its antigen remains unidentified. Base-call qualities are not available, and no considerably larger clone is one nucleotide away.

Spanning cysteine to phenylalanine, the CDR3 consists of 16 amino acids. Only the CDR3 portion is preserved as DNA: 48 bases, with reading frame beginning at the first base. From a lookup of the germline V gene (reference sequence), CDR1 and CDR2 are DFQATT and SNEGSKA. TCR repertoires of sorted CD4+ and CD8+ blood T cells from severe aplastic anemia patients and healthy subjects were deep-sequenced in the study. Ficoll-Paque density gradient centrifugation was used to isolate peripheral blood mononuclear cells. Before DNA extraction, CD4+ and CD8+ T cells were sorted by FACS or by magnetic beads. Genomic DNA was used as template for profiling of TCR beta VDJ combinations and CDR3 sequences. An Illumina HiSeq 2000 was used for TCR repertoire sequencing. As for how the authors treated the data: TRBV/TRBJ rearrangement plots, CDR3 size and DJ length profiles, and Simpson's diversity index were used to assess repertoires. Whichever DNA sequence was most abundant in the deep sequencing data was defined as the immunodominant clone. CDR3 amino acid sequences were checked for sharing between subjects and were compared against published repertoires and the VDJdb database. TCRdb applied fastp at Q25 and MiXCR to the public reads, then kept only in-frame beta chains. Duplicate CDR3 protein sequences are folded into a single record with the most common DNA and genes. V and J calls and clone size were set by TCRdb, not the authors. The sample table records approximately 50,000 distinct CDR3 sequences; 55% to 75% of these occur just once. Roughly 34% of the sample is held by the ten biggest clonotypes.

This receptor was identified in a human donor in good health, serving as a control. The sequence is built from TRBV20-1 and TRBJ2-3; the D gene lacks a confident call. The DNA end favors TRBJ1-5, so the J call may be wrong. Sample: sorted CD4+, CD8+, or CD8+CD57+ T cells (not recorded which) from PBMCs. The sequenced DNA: TGCAGTGACCGTCCGACTAGCGGGAGAGGCTCAGATACGCAGCATTTT. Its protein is CSDRPTSGRGSDTQHF.